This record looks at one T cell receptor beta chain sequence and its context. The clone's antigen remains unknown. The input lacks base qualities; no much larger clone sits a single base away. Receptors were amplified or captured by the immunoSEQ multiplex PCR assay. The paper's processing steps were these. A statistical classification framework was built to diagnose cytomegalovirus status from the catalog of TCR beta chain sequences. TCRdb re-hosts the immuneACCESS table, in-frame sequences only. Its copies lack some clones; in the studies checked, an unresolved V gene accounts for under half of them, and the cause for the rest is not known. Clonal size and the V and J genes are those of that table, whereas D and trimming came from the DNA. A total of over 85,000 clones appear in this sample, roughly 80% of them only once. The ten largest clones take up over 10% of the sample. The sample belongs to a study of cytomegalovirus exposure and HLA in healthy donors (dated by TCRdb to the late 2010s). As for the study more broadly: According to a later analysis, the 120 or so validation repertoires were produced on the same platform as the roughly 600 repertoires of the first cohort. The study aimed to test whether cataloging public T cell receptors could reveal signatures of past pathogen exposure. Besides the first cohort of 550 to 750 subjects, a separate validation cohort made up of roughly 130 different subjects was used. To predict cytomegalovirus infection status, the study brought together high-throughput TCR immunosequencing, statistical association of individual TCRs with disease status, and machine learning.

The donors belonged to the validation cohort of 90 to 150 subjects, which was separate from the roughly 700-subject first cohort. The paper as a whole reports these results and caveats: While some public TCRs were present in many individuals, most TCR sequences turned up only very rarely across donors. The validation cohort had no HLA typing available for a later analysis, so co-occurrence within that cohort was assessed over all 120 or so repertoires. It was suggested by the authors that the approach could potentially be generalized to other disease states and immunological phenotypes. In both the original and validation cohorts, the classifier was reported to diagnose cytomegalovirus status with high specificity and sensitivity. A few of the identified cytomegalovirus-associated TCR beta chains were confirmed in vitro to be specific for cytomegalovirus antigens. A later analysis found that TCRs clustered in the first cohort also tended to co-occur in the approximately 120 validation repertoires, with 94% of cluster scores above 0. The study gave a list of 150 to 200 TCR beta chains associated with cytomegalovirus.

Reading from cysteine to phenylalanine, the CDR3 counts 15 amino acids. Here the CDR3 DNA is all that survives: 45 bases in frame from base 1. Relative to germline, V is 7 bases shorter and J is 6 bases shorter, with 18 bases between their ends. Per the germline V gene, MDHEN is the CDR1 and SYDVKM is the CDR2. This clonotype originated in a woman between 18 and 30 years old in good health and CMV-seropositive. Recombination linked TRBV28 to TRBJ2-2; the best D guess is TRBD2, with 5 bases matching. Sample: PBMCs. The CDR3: CASTPNPGFAGELFF. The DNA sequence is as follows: TGTGCCAGCACCCCAAACCCGGGGTTTGCCGGGGAGCTGTTTTTT.